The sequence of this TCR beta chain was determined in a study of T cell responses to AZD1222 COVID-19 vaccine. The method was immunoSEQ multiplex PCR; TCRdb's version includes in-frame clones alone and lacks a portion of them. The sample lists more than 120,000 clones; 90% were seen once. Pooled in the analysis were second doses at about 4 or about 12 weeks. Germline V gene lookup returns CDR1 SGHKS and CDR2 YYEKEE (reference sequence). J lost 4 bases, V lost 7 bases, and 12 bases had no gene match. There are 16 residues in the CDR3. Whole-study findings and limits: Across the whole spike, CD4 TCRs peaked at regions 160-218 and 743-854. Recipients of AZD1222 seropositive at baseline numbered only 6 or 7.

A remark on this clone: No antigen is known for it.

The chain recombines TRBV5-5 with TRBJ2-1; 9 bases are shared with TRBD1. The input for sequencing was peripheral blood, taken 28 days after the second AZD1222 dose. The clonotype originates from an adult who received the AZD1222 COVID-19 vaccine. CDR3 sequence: CASRKPRDREYNEQFF. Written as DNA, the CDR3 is TGTGCCAGCCGTAAACCCCGGGACAGGGAGTACAATGAGCAGTTCTTC.